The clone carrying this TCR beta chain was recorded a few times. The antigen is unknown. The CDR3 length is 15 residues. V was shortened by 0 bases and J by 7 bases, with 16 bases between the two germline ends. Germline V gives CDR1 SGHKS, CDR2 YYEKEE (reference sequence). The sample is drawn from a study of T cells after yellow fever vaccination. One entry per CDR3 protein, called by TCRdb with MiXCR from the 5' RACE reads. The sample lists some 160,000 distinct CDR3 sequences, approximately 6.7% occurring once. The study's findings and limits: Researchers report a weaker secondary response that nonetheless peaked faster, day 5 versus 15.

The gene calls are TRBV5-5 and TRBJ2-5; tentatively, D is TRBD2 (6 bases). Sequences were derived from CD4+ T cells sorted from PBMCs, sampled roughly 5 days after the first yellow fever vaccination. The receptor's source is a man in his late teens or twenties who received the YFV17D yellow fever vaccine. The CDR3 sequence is CASSLVVGGDGTQYF. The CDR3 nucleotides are TGTGCCAGCAGCTTGGTGGTGGGGGGAGATGGGACCCAGTACTTC.